The T cell receptor beta chain described here comes from a study of blood T cell repertoires in COVID-19. Sequenced by immunoSEQ multiplex PCR; TCRdb stores in-frame clones only, minus some. The sample includes 110,000 to 150,000 clones, roughly 86% of them seen just once. Trimming removed 5 bases from V and 0 bases from J; junction bases left unmatched: 3. There are 14 residues in the CDR3. The germline V gene encodes CDR1 KGHSH and CDR2 LQKENI. V usage is TRBV18 and J usage is TRBJ1-1, with 7 bases fitting TRBD1. The clonotype comes from a man between 65 and 85 years old with acute or convalescent COVID-19. Sequenced material: peripheral blood. CDR3 residues: CASSRQGMNTEAFF. CDR3 DNA sequence: TGTGCCAGCTCAAGACAGGGCATGAACACTGAAGCTTTCTTT.